This entry lists 10 T cell receptor beta chains sequenced from one sample in a study of PD-1 blockade in classical Hodgkin lymphoma. Libraries were prepared by immunoSEQ multiplex PCR; TCRdb keeps only in-frame clonotypes and omits some of them. The sample lists 31,000 or so clones, roughly 87% occurring once. No patient escaped relapse after autologous stem cell transplantation, and brentuximab vedotin exposure varied. Purification of CD4+ T cells from thawed PBMCs was achieved by magnetic negative selection. This material consisted of CD4+ T cells from blood, taken at baseline. Every receptor here comes from a human donor with classical Hodgkin lymphoma.

The J gene is TRBJ2-5, the V gene TRBV6-5, with D hard to call. V was trimmed by 0 bases and J by 2 bases, leaving 4 bases between them. The CDR3 consists of 13 residues. Looked up from germline, CDR1 is MNHEY and CDR2 is SVGAGI. Here the CDR3 reads CASSYSGQETQYF. The CDR3 coding sequence is TGTGCCAGCAGTTACTCGGGGCAAGAGACCCAGTACTTC.

The chain has TRBV30 and TRBJ2-1, with 12 bases fitting TRBD2. V lost 5 bases, J lost 9 bases, and 11 bases stayed unmatched. The germline V gene has CDR1 GTSNPN and CDR2 SVGIG (reference sequence). The length of the CDR3 is 15 residues. CDR3 nucleotide sequence: TGTGCCTGGGCCCGAGGGACTAGCGGGCAGAGTGAGCAGTTCTTC. As protein: CAWARGTSGQSEQFF.

In the case of this clone: The sample has other DNA sequences that encode this CDR3 too. The chain uses TRBV30 and TRBJ1-2; 7 bases are a match to TRBD1. V dropped 3 bases and J dropped 5; count of bases not matched to a gene: 12. Germline lookup yields CDR1 GTSNPN and CDR2 SVGIG (reference sequence). The CDR3 loop spans 15 amino acids. CDR3 loop: CAWSPPDRTYYGYTF. The CDR3 nucleotides are TGTGCCTGGAGCCCCCCGGACAGGACCTATTATGGCTACACCTTC.

This chain links TRBV7-2 with TRBJ2-7, with a possible D match to TRBD2 (7 bases). Germline V lookup: CDR1 SGHTA, CDR2 FQGNSA. V lost 1 base to trimming and J lost 4 bases, with 14 bases between them. The CDR3 loop spans 15 amino acids. The CDR3: CASSLVGAGEYEQYF. DNA for the CDR3: TGTGCCAGCAGCTTAGTGGGGGCGGGAGAGTACGAGCAGTACTTC. Based on the CDR3 plus reference TRBV7-2 and TRBJ2-7, the full variable domain is GAGVSQSPSNKVTEKGKDVELRCDPISGHTALYWYRQSLGQGLEFLIYFQGNSAPDKSGLPSDRFSAERTGGSVSTLTIQRTQQEDSAVYLCASSLVGAGEYEQYFGPGTRLTVT.

CDR3: CASSLVDASAETQYF. In DNA, the CDR3 is TGTGCCAGCAGCTTGGTCGACGCAAGTGCAGAGACCCAGTACTTC. V is TRBV5-8 and J is TRBJ2-5, with no clear D. Trimming took off 0 bases at V and 4 bases at J, with 13 bases between the two ends. Germline V CDR1 and CDR2: SGHTS, YDEGEE. The CDR3 sequence is 15 residues long.

The rearrangement links TRBV5-1 to TRBJ2-7; 8 positions match TRBD1. Germline CDR1 and CDR2: SGHRS and YFSETQ. With V trimmed by 2 bases and J by 5 bases, 9 bases remained unmatched. CDR3 length equals 15 residues. CDR3 nucleotide sequence: TGCGCCAGCAGCTTCGGGGCAGGGGGCATGAACGAGCAGTACTTC. It specifies CASSFGAGGMNEQYF.

This clone was recorded only once. J is TRBJ2-7 and V is TRBV18, with D unresolved. V was shortened by 2 bases and J by 0 bases, with 14 bases between the two germline ends. CDR3 length: 16 residues. Germline loops: CDR1 KGHSH, CDR2 LQKENI. The CDR3 here is CASSPNSPSSSYEQYF. The DNA of the CDR3 is TGTGCCAGCTCACCAAACAGCCCCTCGAGCTCCTACGAGCAGTACTTC.

This clone has just a few counts. The genes are TRBV28 and TRBJ1-2; D gene uncertain. Trimming took off 2 bases at V and 4 bases at J, with 14 bases between the two ends. CDR1 is MDHEN and CDR2 is SYDVKM in the germline V gene. There are 15 residues in the CDR3. The CDR3 spells CASSLGGRQIYGYTF. The CDR3 DNA sequence: TGTGCCAGCAGTTTAGGTGGCAGGCAAATCTATGGCTACACCTTC.

Only one count was recorded for this clone. The CDR3 region has the DNA TGTGCCAGCAGTTCTAGTCCCGGGACTAGCGGGAGGGCCTACGAGCAGTACTTC. Encoded protein: CASSSSPGTSGRAYEQYF. The chain employs TRBV27 and TRBJ2-7; 16 bases align to TRBD2. The trim removed 4 bases at V and 2 bases at J, leaving 8 bases unmatched. Germline V lookup: CDR1 MNHEY, CDR2 SMNVEV (reference sequence). CDR3 length equals 18 residues.

This sequence joins TRBV5-1 and TRBJ1-6, with 7 nucleotides matching TRBD1. The CDR3 loop spans 14 amino acids. Unmatched junction bases numbered 5, after V lost 4 bases and J lost 7 bases. Looked up from germline, CDR1 is SGHRS and CDR2 is YFSETQ. This CDR3 reads CASSTGQLNSPLHF. CDR3 DNA: TGCGCCAGCAGCACGGGACAGCTAAATTCACCCCTCCACTTT.